This paragraph covers one TCR beta chain sequence. Only in-frame clones appear in the TCRdb table, and some are missing; sequencing was by immunoSEQ multiplex PCR. The table includes some 130,000 clones, about 92% detected once. The source of the sample is a study of control samples from healthy donors and cancer patients. V shed 8 bases and J 10 bases; nucleotides not matched to a gene: 19. The CDR3 runs 16 residues. Germline V lookup: CDR1 LNHDA, CDR2 SQIVND (reference sequence). The TCR sequence derives from a woman aged 50 to 65 in good health. The sample was blood. This chain connects TRBV19 to TRBJ2-1; 8 bases are a match to TRBD2. CDR3 nucleotides: TGTGCCAGTCTTCGAAGGCCCGGCGGGAGGCAGGGGGAGCAGTTCTTC. It is translated as CASLRRPGGRQGEQFF. The whole variable domain, remainder taken from reference TRBV19 and TRBJ2-1, is DGGITQSPKYLFRKEGQNVTLSCEQNLNHDAMYWYRQDPGQGLRLIYYSQIVNDFQKGDIAEGYSVSREKKESFPLTVTSAQKNPTAFYLCASLRRPGGRQGEQFFGPGTRLTVL.